This TCR beta chain was captured by sequencing in a study of HIV-infected children after antiretroviral therapy interruption. Turning to the study itself: Continuous-treatment samples came from weeks 0, 48 and 150.

RNA-based 3' RACE libraries used unique molecular identifiers. MiXCR, run by TCRdb on the 3' RACE reads, gives a single entry per CDR3 protein. This sample carries more than 35,000 distinct CDR3 sequences, 5% to 8% of them seen once, and the ten largest clones take roughly 0.87%. As for treatment: PENTA 11 planned treatment interruption arm or continuous ART arm. Cryopreserved PBMC samples required at least 5 million viable cells. This clonotype was counted many times. Sequence at one end of the junction differs from germline and may be a read error. The CDR3 contains 15 residues. Germline-derived CDR1 and CDR2 are GTSNPN and SVGIG (reference sequence).

The sample in question was CD45RA+ CD4+ T cells from PBMCs, pooled from several time points, obtained from a donor given antiretroviral therapy, either interrupted or continuous. Described subset: naive CD4+ CD45RA+ CD45RO- T cells. This TCR was recovered from a pool of human donors with HIV. The chain carries TRBV30 and TRBJ2-4; D perhaps matches TRBD1 (5 bases). CDR3 DNA: TGTGCCTGGAGTCGTTTAGGGGCTAGTCAAAACACCTTGTACTTT. It yields the protein CAWSRLGASQNTLYF. Looking up the rest from reference TRBV30 and TRBJ2-4 gives the full variable domain: SQTIHQWPATLVQPVGSPLSLECTVEGTSNPNLYWYRQAAGRGLQLLFYSVGIGQISSEVPQNLSASRPQDRQFILSSKKLLLSDSGFYLCAWSRLGASQNTLYFGAGTRLSVL.